The next 30 T cell receptor beta chains were all read from a single sample in a study of T cell repertoires in cytomegalovirus infection. TCRdb re-called the reads with MiXCR, one entry per CDR3 protein. The table lists approximately 300,000 distinct CDR3 sequences, roughly 29% of them singletons. These receptors' targets are unknown. Material: cultured PBMCs, obtained from culture after CMV antigen stimulation. Receptor source: a human donor in good health (CMV status not recorded). Some clones in this sample may be carry-over from other donors' samples.

The chain is built from TRBV19 and TRBJ2-5; 9 positions match TRBD2. J was trimmed by 4 bases and V by 9 bases; bases with no gene match: 12. The CDR3 is 15 amino acids. Germline values: CDR1 LNHDA, CDR2 SQIVND (reference sequence). The CDR3, as DNA: TGTGCCAGCACCCAGGCGGCGGGGGGGCCAGAGACCCAGTACTTC. Translation gives CASTQAAGGPETQYF. Full variable domain (missing parts from reference TRBV19 and TRBJ2-5): DGGITQSPKYLFRKEGQNVTLSCEQNLNHDAMYWYRQDPGQGLRLIYYSQIVNDFQKGDIAEGYSVSREKKESFPLTVTSAQKNPTAFYLCASTQAAGGPETQYFGPGTRLLVL.

The rearrangement uses TRBV11-1 and TRBJ2-7; D ambiguous. Trimming left V 3 bases short and J 3 bases short, with 12 bases between. Germline CDR1 SGHAT, CDR2 FQDESV (reference sequence). This CDR3 has 14 residues. The DNA for the CDR3 is TGTGCCAGCAGCTTTGGCGGCTTAGTCTACGAGCAGTACTTC. This codes for CASSFGGLVYEQYF.

This clonotype was detected a few times. The gene calls are TRBV28 and TRBJ1-2; D gene ambiguous. The CDR3 runs to 15 residues. Between the trimmed V and J ends, which lost 1 base and 6 bases, there was a span of 15 bases. Germline V gene sequence: CDR1 MDHEN, CDR2 SYDVKM. The CDR3 is CASSLSSQTKNGYTF. CDR3 nucleotide sequence: TGTGCCAGCAGTTTATCTAGTCAGACGAAGAATGGCTACACCTTC.

The chain joins TRBV2 to TRBJ2-7; maybe TRBD1 (7 bases). Looked up from germline, CDR1 is SNHLY and CDR2 is FYNNEI. Trimming removed 5 bases at V and 0 bases at J, with 14 bases between. The CDR3 loop spans 15 amino acids. CDR3 protein: CASSFRQGLSYEQYF. As DNA, the CDR3 is TGTGCCAGCAGTTTCCGACAGGGACTCTCCTACGAGCAGTACTTC.

The chain joins TRBV5-3 to TRBJ2-5; possible D gene TRBD1, 5 bases. TRBV5-3 is an ORF for which the function is uncertain. The ends were cut back, 8 bases at V and 3 bases at J, with 14 bases in the middle. There are 13 residues in the CDR3. DNA of the CDR3: TGTGCCAGCAGCCCGGACACAAAAGAGACCCAGTACTTC. Protein: CASSPDTKETQYF.

CDR3 in DNA: TGTGCCAGCAGCTTAGCGTTAAACCTCCGGGATACGCAGTATTTT. Translating it yields CASSLALNLRDTQYF. This sequence joins TRBV7-4 and TRBJ2-3, with D unresolved. This CDR3 region has 15 residues. Deletions cut 0 bases from V and 6 bases from J, with 13 bases between. Germline CDR1 SGHVT, CDR2 SQSDAQ.

The table lists this clonotype with many counts. The gene calls are TRBV7-2 and TRBJ1-2; TRBD1 matches 11 bases. Per the germline V gene, CDR1 is SGHTA and CDR2 is FQGNSA. This CDR3 is built from 16 residues. The trim removed 7 bases at V and 4 bases at J, leaving 11 bases unmatched. CDR3 amino acids: CASIPDRGRRSYGYTF. The CDR3 nucleotides read TGTGCCAGCATCCCGGACAGGGGGCGCAGGAGCTATGGCTACACCTTC. Using reference TRBV7-2 and TRBJ1-2 for the parts outside the CDR3, the full variable domain is GAGVSQSPSNKVTEKGKDVELRCDPISGHTALYWYRQSLGQGLEFLIYFQGNSAPDKSGLPSDRFSAERTGGSVSTLTIQRTQQEDSAVYLCASIPDRGRRSYGYTFGSGTRLTVV.

This clonotype was observed many times. This chain links TRBV11-2 with TRBJ2-2; the D is unclear. Germline CDR1 reads SGHAT; CDR2 reads FQNNGV. The CDR3 length is 14 residues. V lost 2 bases, J lost 5 bases, and 9 bases lay in between. The CDR3 DNA is TGTGCCAGCAGCTTACTCGTTGGAACCGGGGAGCTGTTTTTT. Its protein is CASSLLVGTGELFF.

The rearrangement links TRBV12-3 or TRBV12-4 to TRBJ2-2, with D perhaps TRBD2 (5 bases). Trimming removed 1 base from V and 5 bases from J, with 5 bases in between. The CDR3 extends over 13 amino acids. The chain's CDR3 is CASSLVATGELFF. The CDR3 DNA sequence: TGTGCCAGCAGTTTAGTAGCGACCGGGGAGCTGTTTTTT.

This clonotype has only a few counts. The CDR3 reads CASSQISGIFYNEQFF. CDR3 sequence (DNA): TGTGCCAGCAGCCAGATTAGCGGGATATTCTACAATGAGCAGTTCTTC. The chain uses TRBV4-2 and TRBJ2-1; TRBD2 matches 8 bases. J gave up 3 bases and V 3 bases, and 7 bases lay outside the gene matches. Looked up from germline, CDR1 is LGHNA and CDR2 is YNFKEQ. The CDR3 has 16 amino acids.

The chain is built from TRBV7-8 and TRBJ2-1; D is perhaps TRBD1 or TRBD2 (5 bases each). Trimming pared 5 bases from V and 8 bases from J, leaving 13 bases between. The CDR3 consists of 13 residues. Germline loops: CDR1 SGHVS, CDR2 FQNEAQ. In DNA form, the CDR3 reads TGTGCCAGCAGCCCTGGGACCGAAGATGAGCAGTTCTTC. Translation gives CASSPGTEDEQFF.

This clonotype has at least ten counts. The V gene is TRBV7-2, the J gene TRBJ2-5; weak D call: TRBD1 (6 bases). The V gene's germline CDR1 is SGHTA and CDR2 FQGNSA. CDR3 length equals 13 residues. V lost 5 bases and J lost 2, with 9 bases in between. CDR3 sequence reads: CASSRDRQETQYF. CDR3 DNA: TGTGCCAGCAGCCGCGACAGGCAAGAGACCCAGTACTTC.

The chain couples TRBV6-6 to TRBJ2-3, with 7 bases identical to TRBD2. The CDR3 sequence is 14 residues long. The germline V gene encodes CDR1 MNHNY and CDR2 SVGAGI (reference sequence). Trimming at V came to 6 bases and at J to 2 bases, leaving 5 bases not matched to a gene. Here the CDR3 reads CASSAGDFTDTQYF. CDR3 nucleotide sequence: TGTGCCAGCAGCGCGGGGGATTTCACAGATACGCAGTATTTT.

This clonotype was recorded a few times. This chain links TRBV7-6 with TRBJ2-5; no reliable D call. The CDR3 contains 15 residues. Between the trimmed V and J ends, which lost 0 bases and 4 bases, there was a span of 12 bases. CDR1 is SGHVS, CDR2 FNYEAQ, per germline. The CDR3 sequence is CASSLAGSWGETQYF. CDR3 DNA sequence: TGTGCCAGCAGCTTAGCAGGTTCATGGGGAGAGACCCAGTACTTC.

This sequence joins TRBV5-1 and TRBJ2-5; 12 nucleotides agree with TRBD2. Germline assignment: CDR1 SGHRS and CDR2 YFSETQ. This CDR3 spans 17 amino acids. V gave up 4 bases and J gave up 5 bases; unmatched junction bases: 12. The CDR3 DNA follows: TGCGCCAGCAGCCCTGGGCCGACTAGCGGGAGCTGGGAGACCCAGTACTTC. Its protein is CASSPGPTSGSWETQYF.

Relative to its sample, this clonotype is medium-sized. The chain combines TRBV6-2 or TRBV6-3 with TRBJ1-4; unclear D gene. The V and J ends lost 5 bases and 7 bases respectively, with 17 bases between them. CDR3 length equals 15 residues. Germline V lookup: CDR1 MNHEY, CDR2 SVGEGT. The CDR3, as DNA: TGTGCCAGCAGTGGAGCACGGACTGGAGGTGAAAAACTGTTTTTT. It encodes CASSGARTGGEKLFF.

This clonotype was observed a handful of times. The rearrangement uses TRBV2 and TRBJ2-3, with 7 bases fitting TRBD1. The CDR3 runs to 15 residues. The ends lost 4 bases at V and 2 bases at J; junction bases unmatched: 6. The germline V gene encodes CDR1 SNHLY and CDR2 FYNNEI. In DNA form, the CDR3 reads TGTGCCAGCAGTGCCGGGACAGCAACCACAGATACGCAGTATTTT. Encoded protein: CASSAGTATTDTQYF.

The chain carries TRBV18 and TRBJ2-7; D not resolved. The germline V gene has CDR1 KGHSH and CDR2 LQKENI. Trimming stripped 4 bases from V and 4 bases from J, with 14 bases between. This CDR3 is 14 amino acids long. CDR3 in amino acids: CASSQAGTQYEQYF. The CDR3, as DNA: TGTGCCAGCTCACAGGCAGGAACTCAATACGAGCAGTACTTC.

V usage is TRBV9 and J usage is TRBJ2-7; D is possibly TRBD1 (8 bases). The CDR3 totals 15 residues. Germline CDR1 and CDR2: SGDLS and YYNGEE. V lost 4 bases and J lost 3, with 17 bases in between. In nucleotides, the CDR3 is TGTGCCAGCAGCTCCGCACAGGGGGGGTTCTACGAGCAGTACTTC. As protein: CASSSAQGGFYEQYF.

This clonotype has more than one count but fewer than ten. V usage is TRBV12-3 or TRBV12-4 and J usage is TRBJ1-4, with D possibly TRBD1 on 6 matching bases. The CDR3 is 14 residues long. Trimming shortened V by 6 bases and J by 7 bases, and 15 bases separated the two germline ends. For the CDR3, the DNA is TGTGCCAGCAGCCGGACAGATGGGGGTGAAAAACTGTTTTTT. It translates to CASSRTDGGEKLFF.

Details on this clonotype: The junction differs from germline at one of its ends, possibly a read error. This sequence joins TRBV7-8 and TRBJ1-1, with a possible D match to TRBD1 (6 bases). The germline V gene encodes CDR1 SGHVS and CDR2 FQNEAQ. The CDR3 totals 13 residues. This CDR3 is CASRLGGDTEAFF. DNA of the CDR3: TGTGCCAGCAGGTTAGGGGGTGACACTGAAGCTTTCTTT.

The V and J genes are TRBV7-6 and TRBJ2-3, with TRBD2 matching 8 bases. Germline loops: CDR1 SGHVS, CDR2 FNYEAQ. The V gene end was trimmed by 6 bases and the J gene end by 2 bases; junction bases not matched to a gene: 4. The length of the CDR3 is 14 residues. The CDR3 coding sequence is TGTGCCAGCAGGGGCGGGGGGACCACAGATACGCAGTATTTT. Protein product: CASRGGGTTDTQYF.

The sample holds a few counts of this clonotype. A junction boundary mismatches the germline segment, possibly from a read error. The V and J genes are TRBV7-4 and TRBJ2-3; 7 positions agree with TRBD2. CDR1 and CDR2 from the germline V gene are SGHVT and SQSDAQ. CDR3 size: 13 residues. The CDR3 bases are TGTGCCAGCAGCAAGACTAGCAAAGATACGCAGTATTTT. Translating it yields CASSKTSKDTQYF.

This clonotype has a handful of counts. CDR3 sequence reads: CARADGGNTIYF. The DNA for the CDR3 is TGTGCCAGGGCGGACGGAGGAAACACCATATATTTT. The chain recombines TRBV2 with TRBJ1-3; D uncertain. This CDR3 comprises 12 residues. The V end lost 9 bases, the J end lost 4 bases, and 10 bases lay between the germline ends. Germline V lookup: CDR1 SNHLY, CDR2 FYNNEI.

A few counts support this clonotype. This chain links TRBV6-8 with TRBJ2-1; 9 bases map to TRBD1. The CDR3 extends over 15 amino acids. Germline values: CDR1 MNHGY, CDR2 SAAAGT. V trimming: 7 bases; J trimming: 3 bases; junction bases outside the gene matches: 7. CDR3 sequence: CASTTRDRVYNEQFF. CDR3 DNA sequence: TGTGCCAGCACCACCCGGGACAGGGTCTACAATGAGCAGTTCTTC.

The CDR3 DNA is TGTGCCAGCAGCCCCCGGGCGGGCGAGCAGTACTTC. Protein product: CASSPRAGEQYF. The rearrangement links TRBV7-2 to TRBJ2-7; D may be TRBD2 (5 bases). Trimming left V 5 bases short and J 6 bases short, with 11 bases between. The CDR3 runs to 12 residues. The germline CDR1 and CDR2 sequences are SGHTA and FQGNSA.

J is TRBJ1-2 and V is TRBV2; D gene ambiguous. The V end lost 9 bases, the J end lost 4 bases, and 9 bases lay between the germline ends. The CDR3 contains 11 residues. Germline lookup yields CDR1 SNHLY and CDR2 FYNNEI. CDR3 DNA sequence: TGTGCCAGAACAGAGATCTATGGCTACACCTTC. It encodes CARTEIYGYTF.

There are a few counts of this clonotype. This chain links TRBV7-6 with TRBJ1-1; tentative D call: TRBD1 (5 bases). Trimming took 2 bases from V and 2 from J, leaving 15 bases between them. Germline CDR1 and CDR2: SGHVS and FNYEAQ. This CDR3 has 16 residues. The CDR3 DNA follows: TGTGCCAGCAGCTTAAAGCCACAGGAAGCAAACACTGAAGCTTTCTTT. Translating it yields CASSLKPQEANTEAFF.

In its sample, this clonotype was seen many times. J is TRBJ1-6 and V is TRBV20-1, with a tentative D call TRBD1 (5 bases). CDR3 length: 15 residues. The germline CDR1 and CDR2 sequences are DFQATT and SNEGSKA (reference sequence). The ends were cut back, 6 bases at V and 7 bases at J, with 19 bases in the middle. The CDR3 DNA sequence: TGCAGTGCCATTGGGGGTGGCTCTGGGAATTCACCCCTCCACTTT. This encodes CSAIGGGSGNSPLHF.

J is TRBJ1-1 and V is TRBV5-1, with 10 bases identical to TRBD1. There are 17 residues in the CDR3. J was trimmed by 1 base and V by 2 bases; bases with no gene match: 8. From germline, CDR1 is SGHRS and CDR2 YFSETQ. CDR3 coding DNA: TGCGCCAGCAGCTTCTCTCCGGGACAGGGGAAGAACACTGAAGCTTTCTTT. Its translation: CASSFSPGQGKNTEAFF.